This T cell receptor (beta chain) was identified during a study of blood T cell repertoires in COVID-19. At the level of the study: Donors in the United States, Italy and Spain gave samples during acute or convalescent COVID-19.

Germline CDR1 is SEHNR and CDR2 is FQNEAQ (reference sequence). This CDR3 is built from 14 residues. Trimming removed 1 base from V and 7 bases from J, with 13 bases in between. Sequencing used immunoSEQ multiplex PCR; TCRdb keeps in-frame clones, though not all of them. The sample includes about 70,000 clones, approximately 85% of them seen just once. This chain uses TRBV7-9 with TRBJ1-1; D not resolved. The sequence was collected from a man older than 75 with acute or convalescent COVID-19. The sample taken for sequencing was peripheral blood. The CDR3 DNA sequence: TGTGCCAGCAGCTTAGATGGGCAGGAACTTGAAGCTTTCTTT. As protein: CASSLDGQELEAFF.